The T cell receptor delta chain under discussion was sequenced for a study of gamma-delta T cells after stem cell transplantation. TCRdb called clones from the RT-PCR reads again using CATT. The table lists fewer than 3,000 delta-chain clones, nearly 45% of them singletons, with approximately 15% in the top ten. This clone was picked up a small number of times. The CDR3 extends over 19 amino acids. The ends were cut back, 0 bases at V and 0 bases at J, with 14 bases in the middle. From germline, CDR1 is GEAIGNYY and CDR2 EKD. This receptor was taken from a human donor. It is not recorded whose cells these are; they may come from a transplant donor. The gene calls are TRDV2 and TRDJ3; D assignment may be TRDD1 or TRDD3 (5 bases each). The sequencing sample was made of gamma-delta T cells. CDR3: CACDTVGGNSSWDTRQMFF. CDR3 nucleotide sequence: TGTGCCTGTGACACCGTAGGGGGCAATAGCTCCTGGGACACCCGACAGATGTTTTTC.